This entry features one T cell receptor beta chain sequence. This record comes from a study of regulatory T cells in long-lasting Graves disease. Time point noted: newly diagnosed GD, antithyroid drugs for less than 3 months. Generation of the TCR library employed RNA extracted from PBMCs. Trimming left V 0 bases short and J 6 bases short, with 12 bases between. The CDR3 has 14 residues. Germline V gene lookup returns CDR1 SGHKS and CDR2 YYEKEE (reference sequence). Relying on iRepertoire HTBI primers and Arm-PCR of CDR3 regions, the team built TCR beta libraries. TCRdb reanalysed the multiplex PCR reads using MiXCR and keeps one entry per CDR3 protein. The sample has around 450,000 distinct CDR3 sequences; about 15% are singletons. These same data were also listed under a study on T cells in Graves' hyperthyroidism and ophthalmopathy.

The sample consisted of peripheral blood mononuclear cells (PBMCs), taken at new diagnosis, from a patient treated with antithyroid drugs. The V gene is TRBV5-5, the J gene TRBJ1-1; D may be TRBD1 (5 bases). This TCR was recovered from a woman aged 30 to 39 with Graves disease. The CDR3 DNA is TGTGCCAGCAGCTTGGGGGGGATCGGACCTGAAGCTTTCTTT. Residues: CASSLGGIGPEAFF. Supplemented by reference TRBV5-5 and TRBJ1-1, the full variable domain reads DAGVTQSPTHLIKTRGQQVTLRCSPISGHKSVSWYQQVLGQGPQFIFQYYEKEERGRGNFPDRFSARQFPNYSSELNVNALLLGDSALYLCASSLGGIGPEAFFGQGTRLTVV.